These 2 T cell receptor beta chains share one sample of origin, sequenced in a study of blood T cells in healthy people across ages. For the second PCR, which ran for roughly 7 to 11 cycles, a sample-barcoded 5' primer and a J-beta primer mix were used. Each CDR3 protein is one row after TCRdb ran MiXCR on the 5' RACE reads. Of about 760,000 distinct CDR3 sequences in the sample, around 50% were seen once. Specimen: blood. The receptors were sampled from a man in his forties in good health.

CDR3 protein: CASSLRQGKGSHEQFF. CDR3 nucleotides: TGTGCCAGCAGCCTAAGACAGGGGAAAGGAAGTCATGAGCAGTTCTTC. The chain couples TRBV6-1 to TRBJ2-1, with 8 bases lining up with TRBD1. V lost 6 bases to trimming and J lost 8 bases; unmatched junction nucleotides: 15. The CDR3 totals 16 residues. Germline V gene data show CDR1 as MNHNS and CDR2 as SASEGT.

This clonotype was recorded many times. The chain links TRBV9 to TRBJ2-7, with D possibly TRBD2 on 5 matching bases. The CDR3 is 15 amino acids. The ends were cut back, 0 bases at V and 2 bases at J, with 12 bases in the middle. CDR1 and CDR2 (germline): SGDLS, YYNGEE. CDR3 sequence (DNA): TGTGCCAGCAGCGTAGGAGGTTCGGGGACCTACGAGCAGTACTTC. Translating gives CASSVGGSGTYEQYF.